Given below is one T cell receptor beta chain in context. Its antigen is not identified. The sample comes from a study of shared clonotypes between healthy human individuals. General study points: Among several donors, approximately 4.6% of naive CD4 clonotypes were found in common. Memory subsets generally showed smaller estimated richness than naive subsets did.

The assay was immunoSEQ multiplex PCR, and TCRdb's table has in-frame clones only and misses some. This sample has roughly 1,500,000 clones, with 97% to 99% found just once. J gave up 4 bases and V 5 bases, and 8 bases lay outside the gene matches. CDR3 length: 15 amino acids. Germline CDR1 reads PRHDT; CDR2 reads FYEKMQ (reference sequence). This receptor was identified in a man aged 25-40 years in good health. Specimen: naive CD4+ T cells sorted from blood. The subset is: CD45RA+ positively selected. The genes are TRBV13 and TRBJ2-3, with 8 bases identical to TRBD2. The CDR3: CASSRGTSSADTQYF. The CDR3, as DNA: TGTGCCAGCAGCCGGGGGACTAGTAGCGCAGATACGCAGTATTTT.